The 26 T cell receptor beta chains listed next were all sequenced from one sample in a study of T cells in Graves' hyperthyroidism and ophthalmopathy. RNA transcripts yielded amplified TCR beta CDR3 regions. Initially, a first-round RT-PCR of the TCR CDR3 employed the HTBI primer set. Using its own MiXCR run on the multiplex PCR reads, TCRdb lists one record per CDR3 protein. The sample lists approximately 400,000 distinct CDR3 sequences, more than 15% seen once, with around 7.7% in the top ten. The specimen sequenced was blood. Receptors originate from a woman between 18 and 29 years old with Graves' hyperthyroidism.

The chain carries TRBV19 and TRBJ1-4; D not resolved. Trimming took off 7 bases at V and 6 bases at J, with 15 bases between the two ends. This CDR3 spans 14 amino acids. CDR1 and CDR2 from the germline V gene are LNHDA and SQIVND (reference sequence). CDR3 sequence reads: CASTNARTDEKLFF. The DNA of the CDR3 is TGTGCCAGTACCAATGCTAGGACGGATGAAAAACTGTTTTTT.

The sample holds many counts of this clonotype. V and J are TRBV2 and TRBJ2-7; 9 nucleotides align to TRBD1. The ends lost 10 bases at V and 2 bases at J; junction bases unmatched: 12. Looked up from germline, CDR1 is SNHLY and CDR2 is FYNNEI. The CDR3 length is 15 residues. CDR3 amino acids: CATAIEGQGPYEQYF. In DNA form, the CDR3 reads TGTGCCACCGCGATAGAGGGACAGGGCCCCTACGAGCAGTACTTC.

This sequence joins TRBV10-3 and TRBJ2-5, with no clear D. CDR3 length: 11 amino acids. CDR1 is ENHRY, CDR2 SYGVKD, per germline. Trimming removed 0 bases at V and 5 bases at J, with 1 base between. The CDR3 sequence is CAISESETQYF. DNA of the CDR3: TGTGCCATCAGTGAGTCGGAGACCCAGTACTTC.

V gene TRBV9 combines with J gene TRBJ1-3, with D unresolved. The CDR3 is 16 residues long. Germline V gives CDR1 SGDLS, CDR2 YYNGEE. V lost 0 bases and J lost 1, with 11 bases in between. The CDR3 region is CASSVDGRPSGNTIYF. CDR3 bases: TGTGCCAGCAGCGTAGATGGCAGGCCTTCTGGAAACACCATATATTTT.

This clonotype was observed many times. The rearrangement uses TRBV7-8 and TRBJ2-3, with 14 bases aligning to TRBD2. With 5 bases clipped from V and 5 bases from J, the junction kept 6 bases outside the gene matches. The germline gives CDR1 SGHVS, CDR2 FQNEAQ. The CDR3 is made up of 16 amino acids. The DNA for the CDR3 is TGTGCCAGCAGCCCGGGACTAGCGGGAGTGAGAGATACGCAGTATTTT. Its protein is CASSPGLAGVRDTQYF.

The table lists this clonotype with many counts. The gene calls are TRBV5-5 and TRBJ2-4; 7 bases match TRBD2. Trimming cost V 2 bases and J 0 bases; bases outside gene matches: 11. Germline CDR1 SGHKS, CDR2 YYEKEE (reference sequence). This CDR3 is 18 amino acids long. DNA of the CDR3: TGTGCCAGCAGCTTTCGACTAGCAGATTTTCTAGCCAAAAACATTCAGTACTTC. It is translated as CASSFRLADFLAKNIQYF.

Many counts were recorded for this clonotype. The J gene is TRBJ2-7, the V gene TRBV11-2; 7 bases fit TRBD2. The CDR3 runs 15 residues. V lost 5 bases to trimming and J lost 4 bases; unmatched junction nucleotides: 11. Per germline, CDR1 SGHAT and CDR2 FQNNGV. The CDR3 loop reads CASSPPGGSVYEQYF. CDR3 bases: TGTGCCAGCAGCCCACCCGGCGGGAGTGTATACGAGCAGTACTTC. Full variable domain (outside the CDR3, taken from reference TRBV11-2 and TRBJ2-7): EAGVAQSPRYKIIEKRQSVAFWCNPISGHATLYWYQQILGQGPKLLIQFQNNGVVDDSQLPKDRFSAERLKGVDSTLKIQPAKLEDSAVYLCASSPPGGSVYEQYFGPGTRLTVT.

Of note for this clonotype: A much larger clone lies one base from this, so it may be a read error. The chain recombines TRBV7-9 with TRBJ1-2; D gene unclear. Germline CDR1 reads SEHNR; CDR2 reads FQNEAQ (reference sequence). The CDR3 runs to 12 residues. The CDR3 reads CASSLGGNGHTF. CDR3 nucleotide sequence: TGTGCCAGCAGCTTAGGGGGTAATGGCCACACCTTC.

This clonotype has at least ten counts. V gene TRBV5-1 combines with J gene TRBJ2-7, with 7 bases matching TRBD2. Trimming took 4 bases from V and 2 from J; bases not matched to a gene: 12. The CDR3 is 16 residues long. In germline, CDR1 is SGHRS, CDR2 YFSETQ. The chain's CDR3 is CASSTGLLLPAYEQYF. The DNA for the CDR3 is TGCGCCAGCAGCACGGGACTACTACTTCCCGCCTACGAGCAGTACTTC. Supplemented by reference TRBV5-1 and TRBJ2-7, the full variable domain reads KAGVTQTPRYLIKTRGQQVTLSCSPISGHRSVSWYQQTPGQGLQFLFEYFSETQRNKGNFPGRFSGRQFSNSRSEMNVSTLELGDSALYLCASSTGLLLPAYEQYFGPGTRLTVT.

This clonotype showed up many times. One junction end does not reproduce the germline sequence, and a read error may be involved. This CDR3 is CASSDTGELFF. In DNA, the CDR3 is TGTGCCAGTTCCGACACCGGGGAGCTGTTTTTT. This rearrangement joins TRBV5-1 to TRBJ2-2; D remains unclear. Germline assignment: CDR1 SGHRS and CDR2 YFSETQ. This CDR3 comprises 11 residues.

This clonotype was seen repeatedly, ten times or more. This rearrangement joins TRBV20-1 to TRBJ1-5; D is unresolved. Per germline, CDR1 DFQATT and CDR2 SNEGSKA (reference sequence). The CDR3 contains 14 residues. The V end was cut by 2 bases, the J end by 2 bases, with 10 bases between. As DNA, the CDR3 is TGCAGTGCTAGATTCGGCAACGGCAATCAGCCCCAGCATTTT. Its protein is CSARFGNGNQPQHF.

In its sample, this clonotype was seen many times. The rearrangement joins TRBV2 to TRBJ1-1; D call uncertain. The CDR3 spans 13 residues. CDR1 is SNHLY and CDR2 is FYNNEI in the germline V gene. Trimming pared 4 bases from V and 1 base from J, leaving 7 bases between. CDR3 sequence (DNA): TGTGCCAGCAGTGTCGGCCCGAACACTGAAGCTTTCTTT. It codes for CASSVGPNTEAFF.

This clonotype was found a few times. This CDR3 reads CASSTRTVPFGYTF. The CDR3 nucleotides read TGTGCCAGTAGTACCCGGACAGTCCCCTTTGGCTACACCTTC. V is TRBV19 and J is TRBJ1-2; tentative D call: TRBD1 (6 bases). V lost 4 bases, J lost 7 bases, and 16 bases lay in between. The CDR3 covers 14 residues. The V gene's germline CDR1 is LNHDA and CDR2 SQIVND (reference sequence). Variable domain in full (rest from reference TRBV19 and TRBJ1-2): DGGITQSPKYLFRKEGQNVTLSCEQNLNHDAMYWYRQDPGQGLRLIYYSQIVNDFQKGDIAEGYSVSREKKESFPLTVTSAQKNPTAFYLCASSTRTVPFGYTFGSGTRLTVV.

This clonotype occurred many times. V is TRBV27 and J is TRBJ2-7, with D possibly being TRBD2 (6 bases). Trimming shortened V by 7 bases and J by 2 bases, and 12 bases separated the two germline ends. Per germline, CDR1 MNHEY and CDR2 SMNVEV (reference sequence). CDR3 length: 13 amino acids. CDR3 loop: CASKSGTPYEQYF. The CDR3 nucleotides are TGTGCCAGCAAATCCGGGACTCCCTACGAGCAGTACTTC.

This chain connects TRBV7-9 to TRBJ2-7, with TRBD1 identical over 9 bases. Germline assignment: CDR1 SEHNR and CDR2 FQNEAQ (reference sequence). CDR3 length: 13 amino acids. Trimming cost V 3 bases and J 7 bases; bases outside gene matches: 4. The chain's CDR3 is CASSLTGGIEQYF. The CDR3 nucleotides read TGTGCCAGCAGCTTGACAGGGGGTATTGAGCAGTACTTC.

With respect to this clonotype: A much larger clone sits a single nucleotide away, making a read error possible. The chain employs TRBV3-1 and TRBJ2-7; D gene ambiguous. V was clipped by 0 bases and J by 6 bases, with 12 bases between them. Germline V gives CDR1 LGHDT, CDR2 YNNKEL (reference sequence). CDR3 size: 14 residues. This chain's CDR3 is CASSQDARWGEQYF. The CDR3 DNA is TGTGCCAGCAGCCAAGATGCAAGGTGGGGCGAGCAGTACTTC.

The chain is built from TRBV12-5 and TRBJ1-1; 9 bases fit TRBD1. Germline V gene data show CDR1 as LGHNT and CDR2 as FRNRAP. Losses at the gene ends were 6 bases for V and 1 base for J; bases not matched to a gene: 6. The CDR3 is made up of 15 amino acids. The CDR3 bases are TGTGCTAGTGGCCGGCGGGACAGGGCGAACACTGAAGCTTTCTTT. It is translated as CASGRRDRANTEAFF.

The rearrangement links TRBV27 to TRBJ1-5; D is ambiguous. Germline assignment: CDR1 MNHEY and CDR2 SMNVEV (reference sequence). There are 15 residues in the CDR3. With 0 bases removed from V and 6 bases from J, the gap between germline ends came to 12 bases. The CDR3 here is CASSLSWEGSQPQHF. CDR3 DNA sequence: TGTGCCAGCAGTTTATCGTGGGAGGGATCTCAGCCCCAGCATTTT.

This clonotype was recorded at least ten times. The chain links TRBV12-3 or TRBV12-4 to TRBJ2-7; D remains unclear. The germline V and J ends were trimmed by 1 base and 5 bases, with 12 bases remaining between them. The CDR3 has 14 residues. The CDR3 nucleotides read TGTGCCAGCAGTTTAGACAGCGCCCTTGACGAGCAGTACTTC. Its translation is CASSLDSALDEQYF.

This clonotype was observed many times. This sequence joins TRBV6-1 and TRBJ2-1; D is undetermined. With 5 bases removed from V and 8 bases from J, the gap between germline ends came to 16 bases. CDR1 and CDR2 from the germline V gene are MNHNS and SASEGT. This CDR3 has 14 residues. The CDR3 spells CASSLQTFVDEQFF. CDR3 bases: TGTGCCAGCAGTCTACAGACGTTTGTGGATGAGCAGTTCTTC.

This clonotype turned up a few times. The chain employs TRBV25-1 and TRBJ2-7, with D perhaps given as TRBD1 or TRBD2 (5 bases each). The CDR3 has 14 amino acids. V lost 4 bases and J lost 2, with 12 bases in between. Germline CDR1 reads MGHDK; CDR2 reads SYGVNS. DNA for the CDR3: TGTGCCAGCAGTGTCCGGGACGGACCCTACGAGCAGTACTTC. This translates into CASSVRDGPYEQYF.

This clonotype appeared many times. The rearrangement links TRBV20-1 to TRBJ1-6, with D hard to call. CDR1 DFQATT and CDR2 SNEGSKA come from the germline V gene (reference sequence). The CDR3 spans 14 residues. Trimming pared 3 bases from V and 5 bases from J, leaving 11 bases between. In DNA form, the CDR3 reads TGCAGTGCTAGGGACCGCCTTGATAATTCACCCCTCCACTTT. This sequence encodes CSARDRLDNSPLHF.

This rearrangement joins TRBV24-1 to TRBJ2-7; D may be TRBD1 (5 bases). Trimming left V 2 bases short and J 0 bases short, with 10 bases between. The length of the CDR3 is 15 residues. Germline V CDR1 and CDR2: KGHDR, SFDVKD. The CDR3 nucleotides read TGTGCCACCAGTGATTCCGACAGAACCTCCTACGAGCAGTACTTC. It encodes CATSDSDRTSYEQYF.

This clonotype showed up just a few times. The chain combines TRBV19 with TRBJ2-2, with 9 nucleotides matching TRBD2. The V segment lost 3 bases and the J segment 7 bases; nucleotides outside the gene matches: 12. CDR1 LNHDA and CDR2 SQIVND come from the germline V gene (reference sequence). This CDR3 contains 17 residues. DNA for the CDR3: TGTGCCAGTAGTATGGGCGCCGCGGGAGGGCCTGACGGGGAGCTGTTTTTT. Translated: CASSMGAAGGPDGELFF. Drawing the rest from reference TRBV19 and TRBJ2-2, the complete variable domain is DGGITQSPKYLFRKEGQNVTLSCEQNLNHDAMYWYRQDPGQGLRLIYYSQIVNDFQKGDIAEGYSVSREKKESFPLTVTSAQKNPTAFYLCASSMGAAGGPDGELFFGEGSRLTVL.

This clonotype was counted ten times or more. This chain joins TRBV24-1 and TRBJ2-4; D gene ambiguous. Trimming left V 3 bases short and J 8 bases short, with 13 bases between. Germline V gene lookup returns CDR1 KGHDR and CDR2 SFDVKD. This CDR3 has 14 amino acids. The CDR3 bases are TGTGCCACCAGTGATGCGGACCAGAAGCACATTCAGTACTTC. It translates to CATSDADQKHIQYF.

The chain recombines TRBV6-1 with TRBJ2-7, with 7 bases fitting TRBD1. CDR1 and CDR2 from the germline V gene are MNHNS and SASEGT. This CDR3 comprises 14 residues. J was trimmed by 2 bases and V by 7 bases; bases with no gene match: 8. CDR3 protein: CASTIPDRAYEQYF. In DNA, the CDR3 is TGTGCCAGCACTATCCCCGACAGGGCCTACGAGCAGTACTTC.